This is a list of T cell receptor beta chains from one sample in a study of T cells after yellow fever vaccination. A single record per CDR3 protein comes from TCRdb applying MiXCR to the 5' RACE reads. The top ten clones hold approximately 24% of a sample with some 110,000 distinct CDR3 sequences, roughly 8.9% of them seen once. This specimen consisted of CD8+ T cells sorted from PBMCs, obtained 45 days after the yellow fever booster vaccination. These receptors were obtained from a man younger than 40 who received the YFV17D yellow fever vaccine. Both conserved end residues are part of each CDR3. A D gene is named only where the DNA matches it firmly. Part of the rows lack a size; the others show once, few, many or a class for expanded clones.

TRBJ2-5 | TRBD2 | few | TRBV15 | CATSSGLAGAMEETQYF | TGTGCCACCAGCTCGGGACTAGCGGGAGCGATGGAAGAGACCCAGTACTTC
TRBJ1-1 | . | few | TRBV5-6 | CASINRWGLERNTEAFF | TGTGCCAGCATCAACCGGTGGGGTTTGGAGAGGAACACTGAAGCTTTCTTT
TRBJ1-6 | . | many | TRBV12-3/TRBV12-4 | CASSPGGGSPLHF | TGTGCCAGCAGCCCCGGGGGTGGGTCACCCCTCCACTTT
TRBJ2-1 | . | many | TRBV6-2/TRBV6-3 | CASSYFDPYNEQFF | TGTGCCAGCAGTTACTTCGATCCCTACAATGAGCAGTTCTTC
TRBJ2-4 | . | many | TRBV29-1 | CSVEGWEGDANIQYF | TGCAGCGTTGAAGGTTGGGAAGGGGACGCAAACATTCAGTACTTC
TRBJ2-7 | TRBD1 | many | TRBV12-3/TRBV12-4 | CASSFRDRISYEQYF | TGTGCCAGCAGTTTTCGGGACAGAATCTCCTACGAGCAGTACTTC
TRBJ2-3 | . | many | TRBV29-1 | CSVDPGTQYF | TGCAGCGTTGACCCCGGTACGCAGTATTTT
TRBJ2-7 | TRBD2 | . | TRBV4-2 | CASSQELGLATYEQYF | TGTGCCAGCAGCCAAGAGCTGGGACTAGCAACCTACGAGCAGTACTTC
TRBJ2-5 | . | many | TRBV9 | CASSRGTGQETQYF | TGTGCCAGCAGCAGAGGGACCGGGCAAGAGACCCAGTACTTC
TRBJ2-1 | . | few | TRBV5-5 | CASSRLEYEQFF | TGTGCCAGCAGCCGTCTTGAGTATGAGCAGTTCTTC
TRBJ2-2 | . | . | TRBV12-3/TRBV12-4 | CASSPIGTLAGELFF | TGTGCCAGCAGCCCCATCGGGACTTTGGCCGGGGAGCTGTTTTTT
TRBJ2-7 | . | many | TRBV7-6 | CASSLRLNLYEQYF | TGTGCCAGCAGCTTGCGGCTGAATCTCTACGAGCAGTACTTC
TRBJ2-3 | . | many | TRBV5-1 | CASSSVQGADTQYF | TGCGCCAGCAGCTCGGTACAAGGCGCAGATACGCAGTATTTT
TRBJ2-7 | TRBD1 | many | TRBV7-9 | CATDGTGGTYEQYF | TGTGCCACCGACGGGACAGGGGGGACCTACGAGCAGTACTTC
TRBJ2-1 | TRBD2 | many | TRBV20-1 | CSNSGSYNEQFF | TGCAGTAATAGCGGGAGTTACAATGAGCAGTTCTTC
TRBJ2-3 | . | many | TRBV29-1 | CSVSGHSTDTQYF | TGCAGCGTTTCTGGACATAGCACAGATACGCAGTATTTT
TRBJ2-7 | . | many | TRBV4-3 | CASSLYGLGDEQYF | TGCGCCAGCAGCCTTTACGGACTGGGCGACGAGCAGTACTTC
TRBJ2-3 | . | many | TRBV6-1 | CASSPGFVDTQYF | TGTGCCAGCAGTCCTGGGTTCGTAGATACGCAGTATTTT
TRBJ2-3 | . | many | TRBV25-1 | CASSEYFGSRDTDTQYF | TGTGCCAGCAGTGAATATTTTGGTAGCAGAGACACAGATACGCAGTATTTT
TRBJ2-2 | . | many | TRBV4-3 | CASSQFARAGELFF | TGCGCCAGCAGCCAATTTGCTAGGGCCGGGGAGCTGTTTTTT
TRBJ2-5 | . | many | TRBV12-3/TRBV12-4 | CASSVRETQYF | TGTGCCAGCAGTGTCCGGGAGACCCAGTACTTC
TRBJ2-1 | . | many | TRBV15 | CATSRGRQSFYNEQFF | TGTGCCACCAGCAGAGGTAGGCAGTCCTTCTACAATGAGCAGTTCTTC
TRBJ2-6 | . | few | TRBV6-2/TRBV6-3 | CASTSGPDSGANVLTF | TGTGCCAGCACCTCGGGACCCGACTCTGGGGCCAACGTCCTGACTTTC
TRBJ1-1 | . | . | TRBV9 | CASSVDVATLSTEAFF | TGTGCCAGCAGCGTAGATGTGGCAACACTTAGCACTGAAGCTTTCTTT
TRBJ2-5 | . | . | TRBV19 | CASSFWGSSETQYF | TGTGCCAGCAGTTTCTGGGGCAGTTCAGAGACCCAGTACTTC
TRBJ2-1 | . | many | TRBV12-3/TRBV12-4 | CASSFLRSGDNEQFF | TGTGCCAGCAGCTTCCTCCGGAGTGGGGACAATGAGCAGTTCTTC
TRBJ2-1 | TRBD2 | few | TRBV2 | CASSEALGLAGELEQFF | TGTGCCAGCAGTGAAGCGCTGGGACTAGCGGGGGAGCTTGAGCAGTTCTTC
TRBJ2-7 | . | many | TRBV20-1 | CSARDKYYEQYF | TGCAGTGCTAGGGACAAGTACTACGAGCAGTACTTC
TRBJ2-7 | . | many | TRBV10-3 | CAISGPVREQYF | TGTGCCATCAGTGGCCCCGTTAGGGAGCAGTACTTC
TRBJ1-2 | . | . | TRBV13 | CASSLGGTNYGYTF | TGTGCCAGCAGCTTAGGGGGCACTAACTATGGCTACACCTTC
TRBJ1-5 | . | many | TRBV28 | CASRWGDSNQPQHF | TGTGCTAGCCGTTGGGGGGATAGCAATCAGCCCCAGCATTTT
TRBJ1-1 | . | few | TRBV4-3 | CASSQDRLGQAFF | TGCGCCAGCAGCCAAGATCGACTGGGGCAAGCTTTCTTT
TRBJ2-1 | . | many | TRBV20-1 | CSARPRGARGDNEQFF | TGCAGTGCTAGACCGCGAGGAGCTAGGGGCGACAATGAGCAGTTCTTC
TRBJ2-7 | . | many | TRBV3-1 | CASSQDLGGRPSYEQYF | TGTGCCAGCAGCCAAGATCTCGGAGGGAGGCCGTCCTACGAGCAGTACTTC
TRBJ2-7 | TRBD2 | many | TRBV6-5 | CASSLIAGRNEQYF | TGTGCCAGCAGTTTGATAGCGGGTCGGAACGAGCAGTACTTC
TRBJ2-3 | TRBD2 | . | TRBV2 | CASINSGSLDTQYF | TGTGCCAGCATTAATAGCGGGAGTTTAGATACGCAGTATTTT
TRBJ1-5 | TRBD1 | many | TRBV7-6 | CASSVGTGGSNQPQHF | TGTGCCAGCAGCGTGGGGACAGGGGGGAGCAATCAGCCCCAGCATTTT
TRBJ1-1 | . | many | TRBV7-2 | CASSADMAGTEAFF | TGTGCCAGCAGCGCTGACATGGCTGGTACTGAAGCTTTCTTT
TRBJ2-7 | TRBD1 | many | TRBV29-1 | CSVAPGQGIEQYF | TGCAGCGTGGCACCGGGACAGGGCATCGAGCAGTACTTC
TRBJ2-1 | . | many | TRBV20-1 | CSARKGFEQFF | TGCAGTGCTAGGAAGGGTTTTGAGCAGTTCTTC
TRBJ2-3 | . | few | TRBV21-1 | CATPGVAPYEDTQYF | TGTGCCACCCCAGGGGTAGCGCCTTATGAAGATACGCAGTATTTT
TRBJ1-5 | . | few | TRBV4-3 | CASSQNRDSNQPQHF | TGCGCCAGCAGCCAAAACAGGGATAGCAATCAGCCCCAGCATTTT
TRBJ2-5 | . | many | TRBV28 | CASSLSASWGRETQYF | TGTGCCAGCAGTTTATCGGCCTCGTGGGGCCGCGAGACCCAGTACTTC
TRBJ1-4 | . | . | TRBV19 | CASSSTFNEKLFF | TGTGCCAGTAGTTCAACTTTTAATGAAAAACTGTTTTTT
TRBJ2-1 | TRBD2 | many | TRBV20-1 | CSAGGLAGVNEQFF | TGCAGTGCAGGGGGACTAGCGGGAGTTAATGAGCAGTTCTTC